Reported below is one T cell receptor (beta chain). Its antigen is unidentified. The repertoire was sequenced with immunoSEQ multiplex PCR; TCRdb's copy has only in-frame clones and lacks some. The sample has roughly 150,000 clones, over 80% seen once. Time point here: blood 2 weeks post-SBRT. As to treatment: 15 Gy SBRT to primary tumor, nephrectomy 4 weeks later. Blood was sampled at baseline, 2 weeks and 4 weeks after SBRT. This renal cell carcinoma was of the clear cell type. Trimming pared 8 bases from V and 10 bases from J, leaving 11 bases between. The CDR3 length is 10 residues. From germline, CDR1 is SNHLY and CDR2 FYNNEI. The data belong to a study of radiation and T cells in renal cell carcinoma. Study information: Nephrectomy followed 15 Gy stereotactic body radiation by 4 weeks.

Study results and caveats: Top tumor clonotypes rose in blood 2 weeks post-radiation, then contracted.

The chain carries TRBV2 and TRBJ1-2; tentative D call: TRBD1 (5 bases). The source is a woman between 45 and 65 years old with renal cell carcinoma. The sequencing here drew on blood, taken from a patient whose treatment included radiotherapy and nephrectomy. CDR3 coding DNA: TGTGCCAGCGGCAGACAGCTCTACACCTTC. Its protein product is CASGRQLYTF. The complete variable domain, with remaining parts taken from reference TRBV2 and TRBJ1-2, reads EPEVTQTPSHQVTQMGQEVILRCVPISNHLYFYWYRQILGQKVEFLVSFYNNEISEKSEIFDDQFSVERPDGSNFTLKIRSTKLEDSAMYFCASGRQLYTFGSGTRLTVV.